The rows below give T cell receptor beta chains drawn from one sample of a study of blood T cell repertoires in COVID-19. Repertoires were generated with immunoSEQ multiplex PCR, while TCRdb's copy carries only in-frame clones and drops some. The data hold about 71,000 clones, with more than 75% observed a single time. The specimen sequenced was peripheral blood. These receptors all come from an elderly woman with acute or convalescent COVID-19. The CDR3 runs from the conserved cysteine through the conserved F or W. The D gene is left open where the match is weak. Where a row states a size, it is once, few, many or the class of an expanded clone; other rows omit it.

J gene: TRBJ1-4
D gene: -
CDR3 length: 15
clone size: -
V gene: TRBV27
CDR3 protein: CATAPTGFHDEKLFF
CDR3 DNA: TGTGCCACTGCGCCGACAGGTTTCCATGATGAAAAACTGTTTTTT

J gene: TRBJ2-4
D gene: -
CDR3 length: 14
clone size: -
V gene: TRBV7-2
CDR3 protein: CASSLGGTKNIQYF
CDR3 DNA: TGTGCCAGCAGCTTAGGAGGGACCAAAAACATTCAGTACTTC

J gene: TRBJ2-5
D gene: -
CDR3 length: 16
clone size: once
V gene: TRBV5-1
CDR3 protein: CASSLSPSVYQETQYF
CDR3 DNA: TGCGCCAGCAGCTTGAGTCCTAGCGTGTACCAAGAGACCCAGTACTTC

J gene: TRBJ1-5
D gene: TRBD1
CDR3 length: 13
clone size: -
V gene: TRBV27
CDR3 protein: CASSRDRGRSQHF
CDR3 DNA: TGTGCCAGCTCTCGGGACAGGGGTCGGTCCCAGCATTTT

J gene: TRBJ1-5
D gene: -
CDR3 length: 15
clone size: -
V gene: TRBV28
CDR3 protein: CASSVAGFGNQPQHF
CDR3 DNA: TGTGCCAGCAGCGTAGCAGGGTTTGGCAATCAGCCCCAGCATTTT

J gene: TRBJ2-7
D gene: TRBD2
CDR3 length: 15
clone size: -
V gene: TRBV5-1
CDR3 protein: CASSFLAGTSYEQYF
CDR3 DNA: TGCGCCAGCAGCTTTTTAGCGGGTACTTCCTACGAGCAGTACTTC

J gene: TRBJ1-1
D gene: -
CDR3 length: 13
clone size: few
V gene: TRBV19
CDR3 protein: CASSIGGVTEAFF
CDR3 DNA: TGTGCCAGTAGTATAGGGGGAGTTACTGAAGCTTTCTTT

J gene: TRBJ1-6
D gene: -
CDR3 length: 17
clone size: -
V gene: TRBV18
CDR3 protein: CASSPPGTVSYNSPLHF
CDR3 DNA: TGTGCCAGCTCACCACCGGGCACAGTCTCCTATAATTCACCCCTCCACTTT

J gene: TRBJ2-1
D gene: TRBD2
CDR3 length: 13
clone size: -
V gene: TRBV29-1
CDR3 protein: CSVESGRRDEQFF
CDR3 DNA: TGCAGCGTTGAAAGCGGGAGGAGGGATGAGCAGTTCTTC

J gene: TRBJ1-1
D gene: -
CDR3 length: 13
clone size: -
V gene: TRBV12-3/TRBV12-4
CDR3 protein: CASSLQGSTEAFF
CDR3 DNA: TGTGCCAGCAGTCTACAGGGAAGTACTGAAGCTTTCTTT

J gene: TRBJ1-5
D gene: TRBD1
CDR3 length: 14
clone size: -
V gene: TRBV7-9
CDR3 protein: CASSGDSDHQPQHF
CDR3 DNA: TGTGCCAGCAGCGGGGACAGCGACCATCAGCCCCAGCATTTT

J gene: TRBJ2-4
D gene: -
CDR3 length: 13
clone size: -
V gene: TRBV7-2
CDR3 protein: CASSTNAKNIQYF
CDR3 DNA: TGTGCCAGCAGCACTAATGCCAAAAACATTCAGTACTTC

J gene: TRBJ2-1
D gene: TRBD2
CDR3 length: 17
clone size: -
V gene: TRBV2
CDR3 protein: CASTGTSGNPMGNEQFF
CDR3 DNA: TGTGCCAGCACCGGGACTAGCGGTAATCCCATGGGGAATGAGCAGTTCTTC

J gene: TRBJ2-3
D gene: -
CDR3 length: 13
clone size: -
V gene: TRBV19
CDR3 protein: CASSQFRVDTQYF
CDR3 DNA: TGTGCCAGTAGTCAATTCCGAGTAGATACGCAGTATTTT

J gene: TRBJ2-7
D gene: -
CDR3 length: 13
clone size: -
V gene: TRBV12-3/TRBV12-4
CDR3 protein: CASSLASLYEQYF
CDR3 DNA: TGTGCCAGCAGTTTAGCGAGCCTTTACGAGCAGTACTTC

J gene: TRBJ2-5
D gene: -
CDR3 length: 14
clone size: -
V gene: TRBV10-3
CDR3 protein: CAISGEGGKETQYF
CDR3 DNA: TGTGCCATCAGTGGTGAGGGGGGGAAAGAGACCCAGTACTTC

J gene: TRBJ1-2
D gene: -
CDR3 length: 14
clone size: -
V gene: TRBV11-3
CDR3 protein: CASSSGQGICGYTF
CDR3 DNA: TGTGCCAGCTCCTCCGGGCAGGGTATTTGTGGCTACACCTTC

J gene: TRBJ1-2
D gene: -
CDR3 length: 16
clone size: -
V gene: TRBV7-8
CDR3 protein: CASSWEGLGGQVGYTF
CDR3 DNA: TGTGCCAGCAGCTGGGAAGGGCTCGGGGGGCAAGTTGGCTACACCTTC

J gene: TRBJ2-1
D gene: TRBD2
CDR3 length: 17
clone size: -
V gene: TRBV11-3
CDR3 protein: CASSFQRGLAGAGEQFF
CDR3 DNA: TGTGCCAGCAGCTTTCAACGTGGACTAGCGGGAGCTGGAGAGCAGTTCTTC

J gene: TRBJ1-2
D gene: -
CDR3 length: 14
clone size: -
V gene: TRBV5-1
CDR3 protein: CASSMTGQNYGYTF
CDR3 DNA: TGCGCCAGCAGCATGACAGGACAGAACTATGGCTACACCTTC

J gene: TRBJ2-7
D gene: -
CDR3 length: 16
clone size: -
V gene: TRBV27
CDR3 protein: CASSPLATPPSYEQYF
CDR3 DNA: TGTGCCAGCAGTCCCCTGGCGACACCTCCCTCCTACGAGCAGTACTTC

J gene: TRBJ1-2
D gene: -
CDR3 length: 14
clone size: -
V gene: TRBV7-8
CDR3 protein: CASSLRTNVYGYTF
CDR3 DNA: TGTGCCAGCAGCCTCCGGACAAATGTCTATGGCTACACCTTC

J gene: TRBJ2-7
D gene: -
CDR3 length: 14
clone size: -
V gene: TRBV4-1
CDR3 protein: CASSRPGGSSEQYF
CDR3 DNA: TGCGCCAGCAGCCGCCCTGGTGGGAGCTCCGAGCAGTACTTC

J gene: TRBJ2-2
D gene: -
CDR3 length: 16
clone size: -
V gene: TRBV11-1
CDR3 protein: CASSLQGRANTGELFF
CDR3 DNA: TGTGCCAGCAGCCTACAGGGACGGGCAAACACCGGGGAGCTGTTTTTT

J gene: TRBJ2-4
D gene: TRBD1
CDR3 length: 18
clone size: -
V gene: TRBV28
CDR3 protein: CASSLWGDRGLAKNIQYF
CDR3 DNA: TGTGCCAGCAGTTTATGGGGGGACAGGGGACTAGCCAAAAACATTCAGTACTTC

J gene: TRBJ2-7
D gene: -
CDR3 length: 15
clone size: -
V gene: TRBV7-2
CDR3 protein: CASSSPTAGPYEQYF
CDR3 DNA: TGTGCCAGCAGCTCCCCGACGGCAGGCCCCTACGAGCAGTACTTC

J gene: TRBJ2-3
D gene: TRBD2
CDR3 length: 17
clone size: -
V gene: TRBV5-5
CDR3 protein: CASSLGTSNPSTDTQYF
CDR3 DNA: TGTGCCAGCAGCTTGGGGACTAGCAACCCTAGCACAGATACGCAGTATTTT

J gene: TRBJ1-4
D gene: TRBD1
CDR3 length: 15
clone size: -
V gene: TRBV11-2
CDR3 protein: CASSQGQTTNEKLFF
CDR3 DNA: TGTGCCAGCAGCCAGGGACAGACAACTAATGAAAAACTGTTTTTT

J gene: TRBJ2-7
D gene: -
CDR3 length: 16
clone size: -
V gene: TRBV7-2
CDR3 protein: CASSLRGSIGSSEQYF
CDR3 DNA: TGTGCCAGCAGCTTGAGGGGGAGTATCGGGTCTTCCGAGCAGTACTTC

J gene: TRBJ2-6
D gene: -
CDR3 length: 16
clone size: once
V gene: TRBV30
CDR3 protein: CAWSDGVRSGANVLTF
CDR3 DNA: TGTGCCTGGAGTGACGGAGTACGATCTGGGGCCAACGTCCTGACTTTC

J gene: TRBJ2-1
D gene: TRBD1
CDR3 length: 16
clone size: -
V gene: TRBV29-1
CDR3 protein: CSVVSPDRGRYNEQFF
CDR3 DNA: TGCAGCGTTGTGAGCCCGGACAGGGGCCGTTACAATGAGCAGTTCTTC

J gene: TRBJ2-3
D gene: TRBD2
CDR3 length: 12
clone size: -
V gene: TRBV5-1
CDR3 protein: CASSQTGGEPSF
CDR3 DNA: TGCGCCAGCAGCCAGACTGGGGGGGAACCCAGTTTT

J gene: TRBJ2-7
D gene: TRBD2
CDR3 length: 12
clone size: -
V gene: TRBV28
CDR3 protein: CASGGGLNEQYF
CDR3 DNA: TGTGCCAGCGGGGGGGGTTTAAACGAGCAGTACTTC

J gene: TRBJ2-1
D gene: -
CDR3 length: 16
clone size: -
V gene: TRBV3-1/TRBV3-2
CDR3 protein: CASSQETQRKHNEQFF
CDR3 DNA: TGTGCCAGCAGCCAAGAGACCCAGCGGAAACACAATGAGCAGTTCTTC

J gene: TRBJ2-2
D gene: -
CDR3 length: 13
clone size: -
V gene: TRBV6-2/TRBV6-3
CDR3 protein: CASSYQATGELFF
CDR3 DNA: TGTGCCAGCAGTTATCAGGCTACCGGGGAGCTGTTTTTT

J gene: TRBJ1-1
D gene: -
CDR3 length: 16
clone size: -
V gene: TRBV6-6
CDR3 protein: CASRTEGFRGDTEAFF
CDR3 DNA: TGTGCCAGCAGGACGGAGGGGTTTAGAGGGGACACTGAAGCTTTCTTT

J gene: TRBJ2-1
D gene: TRBD2
CDR3 length: 15
clone size: -
V gene: TRBV6-5
CDR3 protein: CASRSGMGTYNEQFF
CDR3 DNA: TGTGCCAGCAGAAGCGGGATGGGGACCTACAATGAGCAGTTCTTC

J gene: TRBJ2-7
D gene: TRBD2
CDR3 length: 11
clone size: few
V gene: TRBV20-1
CDR3 protein: CSAERGNEQYF
CDR3 DNA: TGCAGTGCCGAGCGGGGAAACGAGCAGTACTTC

J gene: TRBJ1-2
D gene: -
CDR3 length: 14
clone size: -
V gene: TRBV19
CDR3 protein: CASSIDVQAHGYTF
CDR3 DNA: TGTGCCAGTAGTATAGATGTCCAGGCACATGGCTACACCTTC

J gene: TRBJ2-2
D gene: -
CDR3 length: 18
clone size: -
V gene: TRBV5-5
CDR3 protein: CASSFDLPRGTTFGELFF
CDR3 DNA: TGTGCCAGCAGCTTCGATCTGCCTCGGGGGACGACCTTCGGGGAGCTGTTTTTT

J gene: TRBJ2-1
D gene: TRBD2
CDR3 length: 14
clone size: -
V gene: TRBV27
CDR3 protein: CASSILAGVREQFF
CDR3 DNA: TGTGCCAGCAGTATACTAGCGGGAGTGAGGGAGCAGTTCTTC

J gene: TRBJ1-2
D gene: -
CDR3 length: 12
clone size: few
V gene: TRBV12-5
CDR3 protein: CASGLVESGVNF
CDR3 DNA: TGTGCTAGTGGTTTGGTAGAAAGCGGCGTAAACTTC

J gene: TRBJ2-3
D gene: TRBD1
CDR3 length: 16
clone size: -
V gene: TRBV19
CDR3 protein: CASSISQGAITDTQYF
CDR3 DNA: TGTGCCAGTAGTATCTCACAGGGGGCCATCACAGATACGCAGTATTTT

J gene: TRBJ2-2
D gene: TRBD1
CDR3 length: 17
clone size: -
V gene: TRBV2
CDR3 protein: CASSEFSPAGGAGELFF
CDR3 DNA: TGTGCCAGCAGTGAATTCAGCCCCGCAGGGGGCGCCGGGGAGCTGTTTTTT

J gene: TRBJ2-4
D gene: -
CDR3 length: 19
clone size: -
V gene: TRBV4-1
CDR3 protein: CASSQIAQGIVLAKNIQYF
CDR3 DNA: TGCGCCAGCAGCCAAATCGCACAGGGAATTGTGCTAGCCAAAAACATTCAGTACTTC

J gene: TRBJ1-2
D gene: TRBD1
CDR3 length: 13
clone size: -
V gene: TRBV6-5
CDR3 protein: CASSPLGQYGYTF
CDR3 DNA: TGTGCCAGCAGCCCCCTGGGACAGTATGGCTACACCTTC

J gene: TRBJ2-1
D gene: -
CDR3 length: 15
clone size: few
V gene: TRBV6-6
CDR3 protein: CASSYDSGMGNEQFF
CDR3 DNA: TGTGCCAGCAGTTACGATAGCGGAATGGGCAATGAGCAGTTCTTC

J gene: TRBJ2-1
D gene: TRBD1
CDR3 length: 16
clone size: -
V gene: TRBV6-7
CDR3 protein: CASTIHGTGPGDEQFF
CDR3 DNA: TGTGCCAGCACCATCCACGGGACAGGGCCTGGGGATGAGCAGTTCTTC

J gene: TRBJ2-7
D gene: -
CDR3 length: 16
clone size: few
V gene: TRBV2
CDR3 protein: CASIQMDSLFSYEQYF
CDR3 DNA: TGTGCCAGCATTCAAATGGACTCACTCTTCTCCTACGAGCAGTACTTC

J gene: TRBJ1-1
D gene: TRBD1
CDR3 length: 15
clone size: -
V gene: TRBV3-1/TRBV3-2
CDR3 protein: CASSQDRMVVAEAFF
CDR3 DNA: TGTGCCAGCAGCCAGGACAGGATGGTAGTCGCTGAAGCTTTCTTT

J gene: TRBJ2-5
D gene: TRBD2
CDR3 length: 15
clone size: -
V gene: TRBV5-4
CDR3 protein: CASSAGTSGIETQYF
CDR3 DNA: TGTGCCAGCAGCGCCGGGACTAGCGGGATAGAGACCCAGTACTTC

J gene: TRBJ2-7
D gene: TRBD1
CDR3 length: 17
clone size: -
V gene: TRBV7-2
CDR3 protein: CASSNPPLGTAFPEQYF
CDR3 DNA: TGTGCCAGCAGCAACCCACCCCTCGGGACAGCCTTCCCCGAGCAGTACTTC

J gene: TRBJ1-1
D gene: TRBD1
CDR3 length: 12
clone size: -
V gene: TRBV2
CDR3 protein: CASSAGGALPFF
CDR3 DNA: TGTGCCAGCAGCGCAGGGGGCGCGCTCCCTTTCTTT